This T cell receptor beta chain was retrieved from a study of beta chain features in type 1 diabetes. Turning to this clone: Its cognate antigen is unknown.

Findings and caveats of the study: TCRB CDR3 length was moderately but significantly reduced in all four CD4+ subsets of Type 1 diabetes patients. Within patients, naive, central memory and Treg TCRB repertoires seemed more similar than within healthy donors.

Each of the CD4+ naive, central memory, regulatory and stem cell-like memory populations was sorted via CD45RO/CCR7/CD25/CD127/CD95/CD27. The entirety of the isolated RNA underwent reverse transcription, so expressed TCRB transcripts were sequenced. The method was immunoSEQ multiplex PCR; TCRdb's version includes in-frame clones alone and lacks a portion of them. The table has some 120,000 clones, 17% seen once. Trimming took 4 bases from V and 6 from J, leaving 12 bases between them. Germline-derived CDR1 and CDR2 are SGHNT and YYREEE (reference sequence). The CDR3 is 13 amino acids. The V call is TRBV5-4, the J call TRBJ2-3, with TRBD2 as a possible D gene (5 bases). This receptor was taken from a man aged 18-30 years with type 1 diabetes. Source material: central memory CD4+ T cells from blood. The CDR3 bases are TGTGCCAGCAGCGCCCCCACTAGGGATACGCAGTATTTT. Protein sequence: CASSAPTRDTQYF.